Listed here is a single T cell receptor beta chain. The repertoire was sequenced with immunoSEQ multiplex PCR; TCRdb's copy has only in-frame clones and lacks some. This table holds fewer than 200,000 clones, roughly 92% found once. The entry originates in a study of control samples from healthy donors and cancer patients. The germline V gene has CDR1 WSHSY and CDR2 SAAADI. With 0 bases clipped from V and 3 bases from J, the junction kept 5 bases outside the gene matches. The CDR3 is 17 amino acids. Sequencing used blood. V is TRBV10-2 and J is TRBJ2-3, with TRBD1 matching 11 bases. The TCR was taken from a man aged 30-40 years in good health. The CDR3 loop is CASSESSGQGVTDTQYF. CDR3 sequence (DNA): TGCGCCAGCAGTGAGTCATCGGGACAGGGGGTAACAGATACGCAGTATTTT.